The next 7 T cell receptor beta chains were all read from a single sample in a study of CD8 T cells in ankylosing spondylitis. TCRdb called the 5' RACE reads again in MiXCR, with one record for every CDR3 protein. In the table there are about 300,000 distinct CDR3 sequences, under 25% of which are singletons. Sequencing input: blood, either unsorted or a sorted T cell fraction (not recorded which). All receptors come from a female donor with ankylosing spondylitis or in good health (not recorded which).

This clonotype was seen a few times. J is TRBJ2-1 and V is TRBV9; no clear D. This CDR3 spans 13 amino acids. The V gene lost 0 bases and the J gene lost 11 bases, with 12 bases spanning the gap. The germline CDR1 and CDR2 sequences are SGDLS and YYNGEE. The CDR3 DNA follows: TGTGCCAGCAGCGTAGATTGGACCAAGAAGCAGTTCTTC. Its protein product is CASSVDWTKKQFF.

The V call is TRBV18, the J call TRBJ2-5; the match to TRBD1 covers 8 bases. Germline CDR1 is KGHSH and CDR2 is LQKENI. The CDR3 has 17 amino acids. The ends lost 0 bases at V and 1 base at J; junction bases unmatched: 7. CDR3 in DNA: TGTGCCAGCTCACCACCGACGGGACAGGCCCCCCAAGAGACCCAGTACTTC. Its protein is CASSPPTGQAPQETQYF.

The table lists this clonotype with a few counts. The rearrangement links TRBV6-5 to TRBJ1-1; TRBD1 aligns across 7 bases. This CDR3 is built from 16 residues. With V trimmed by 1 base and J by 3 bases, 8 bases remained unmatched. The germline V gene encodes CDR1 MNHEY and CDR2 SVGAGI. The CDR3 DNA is TGTGCCAGCAGTTACTGGCAGGGGGTAGGCGACACTGAAGCTTTCTTT. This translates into CASSYWQGVGDTEAFF.

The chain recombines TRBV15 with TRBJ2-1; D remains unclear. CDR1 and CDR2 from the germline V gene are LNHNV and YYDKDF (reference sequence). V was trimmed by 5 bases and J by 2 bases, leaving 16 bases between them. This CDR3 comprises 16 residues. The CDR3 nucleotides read TGTGCCACCAGCCCCCAAGGTGGTTTTACCTACAATGAGCAGTTCTTC. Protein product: CATSPQGGFTYNEQFF.

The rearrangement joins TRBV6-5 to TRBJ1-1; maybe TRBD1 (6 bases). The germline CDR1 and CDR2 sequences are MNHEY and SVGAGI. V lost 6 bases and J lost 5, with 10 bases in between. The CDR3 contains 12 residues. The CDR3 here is CASSRGETEAFF. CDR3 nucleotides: TGTGCCAGCAGCAGGGGTGAGACTGAAGCTTTCTTT.

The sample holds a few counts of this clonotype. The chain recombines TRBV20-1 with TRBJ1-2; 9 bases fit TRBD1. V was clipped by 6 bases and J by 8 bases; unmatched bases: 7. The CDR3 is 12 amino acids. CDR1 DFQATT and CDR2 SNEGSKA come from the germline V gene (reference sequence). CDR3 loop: CSAAQGARGYTF. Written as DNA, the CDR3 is TGCAGTGCAGCACAGGGGGCGCGGGGCTACACCTTC.

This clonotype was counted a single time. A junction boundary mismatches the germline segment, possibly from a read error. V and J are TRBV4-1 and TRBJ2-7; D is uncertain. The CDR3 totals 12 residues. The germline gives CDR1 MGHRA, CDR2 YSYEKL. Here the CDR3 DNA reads TGTGCCATGGGCCCCGGAGTCCTCTGCCAGTACTTC. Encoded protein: CAMGPGVLCQYF.